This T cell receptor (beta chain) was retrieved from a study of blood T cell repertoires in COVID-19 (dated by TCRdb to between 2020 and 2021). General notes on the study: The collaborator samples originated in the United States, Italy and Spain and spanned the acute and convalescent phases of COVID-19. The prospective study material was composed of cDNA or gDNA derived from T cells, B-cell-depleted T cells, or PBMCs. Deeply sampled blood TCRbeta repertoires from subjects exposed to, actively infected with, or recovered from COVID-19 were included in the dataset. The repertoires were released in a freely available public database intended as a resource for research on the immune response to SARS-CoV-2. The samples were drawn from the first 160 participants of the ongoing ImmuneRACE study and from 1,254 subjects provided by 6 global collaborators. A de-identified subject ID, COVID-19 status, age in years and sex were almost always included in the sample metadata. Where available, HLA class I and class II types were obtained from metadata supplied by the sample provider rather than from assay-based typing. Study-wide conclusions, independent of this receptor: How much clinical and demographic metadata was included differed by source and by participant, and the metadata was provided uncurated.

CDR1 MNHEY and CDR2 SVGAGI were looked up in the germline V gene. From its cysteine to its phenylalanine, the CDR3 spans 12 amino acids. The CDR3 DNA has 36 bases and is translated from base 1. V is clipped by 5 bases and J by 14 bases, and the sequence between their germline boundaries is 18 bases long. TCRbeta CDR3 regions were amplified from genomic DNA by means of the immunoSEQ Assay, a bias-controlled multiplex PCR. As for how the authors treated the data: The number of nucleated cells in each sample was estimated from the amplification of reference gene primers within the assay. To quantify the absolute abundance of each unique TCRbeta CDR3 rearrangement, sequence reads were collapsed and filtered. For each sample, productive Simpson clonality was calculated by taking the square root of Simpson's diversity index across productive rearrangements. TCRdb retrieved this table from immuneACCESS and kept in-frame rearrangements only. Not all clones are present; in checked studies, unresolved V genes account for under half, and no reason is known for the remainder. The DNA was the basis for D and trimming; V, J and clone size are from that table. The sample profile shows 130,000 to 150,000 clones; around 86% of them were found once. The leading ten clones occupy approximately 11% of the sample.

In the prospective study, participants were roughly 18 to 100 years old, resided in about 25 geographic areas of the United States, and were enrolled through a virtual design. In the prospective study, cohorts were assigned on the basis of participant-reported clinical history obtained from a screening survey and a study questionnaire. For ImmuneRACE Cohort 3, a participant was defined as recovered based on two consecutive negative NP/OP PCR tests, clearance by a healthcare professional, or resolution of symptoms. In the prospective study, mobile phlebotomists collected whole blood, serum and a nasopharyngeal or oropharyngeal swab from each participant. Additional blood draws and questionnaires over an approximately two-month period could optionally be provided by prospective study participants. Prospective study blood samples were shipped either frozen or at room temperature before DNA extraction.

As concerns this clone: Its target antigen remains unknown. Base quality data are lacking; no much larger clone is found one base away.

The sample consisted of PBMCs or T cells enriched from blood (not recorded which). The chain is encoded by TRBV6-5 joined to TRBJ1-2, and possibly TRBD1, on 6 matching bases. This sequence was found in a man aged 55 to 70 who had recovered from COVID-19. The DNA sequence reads TGTGCCAGCAGTCCCAACGGGGGGGCTACAACCTTC. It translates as CASSPNGGATTF.